This passage covers 31 T cell receptor beta chains from one sample sequenced in a study of graft-versus-host responses after intestinal transplantation. These receptors' targets are unknown. The protocol was immunoSEQ multiplex PCR, while the TCRdb copy is restricted to in-frame clones and leaves out a portion. Of 90,000 to 95,000 clones in the sample, 80% to 95% were seen once. Sequenced material: unstimulated CD8+ T cells sorted from spleen or lymph node cells, taken before intestinal transplant. The receptors were sampled from a human donor who received an intestinal transplant.

The V and J genes are TRBV14 and TRBJ2-7, with a possible D match to TRBD1 (6 bases). V was trimmed by 0 bases and J by 3 bases, leaving 12 bases between them. The CDR3 sequence is 15 residues long. CDR1 is SGHDN and CDR2 is FVKESK in the germline V gene. CDR3 protein: CASSQEAGVRYEQYF. The CDR3 region has the DNA TGTGCCAGCAGCCAAGAGGCAGGGGTGCGCTACGAGCAGTACTTC.

This chain connects TRBV5-1 to TRBJ2-6; D not certain. This CDR3 has 17 residues. The ends were cut back, 4 bases at V and 0 bases at J, with 14 bases in the middle. Germline V gene lookup returns CDR1 SGHRS and CDR2 YFSETQ. This CDR3 reads CASSVALGRSGANVLTF. The CDR3 DNA follows: TGCGCCAGCAGCGTCGCTCTCGGTCGCTCTGGGGCCAACGTCCTGACTTTC.

The rearrangement uses TRBV13 and TRBJ2-1; tentatively, D is TRBD1 (6 bases). The CDR3 runs 13 residues. CDR1 is PRHDT and CDR2 is FYEKMQ in the germline V gene (reference sequence). The V end was cut by 1 base, the J end by 6 bases, with 7 bases between. The CDR3 is CASSLVGANEQFF. For the CDR3, the DNA is TGTGCCAGCAGCTTAGTGGGGGCCAATGAGCAGTTCTTC.

The chain couples TRBV9 to TRBJ2-3; weak D call: TRBD1 (6 bases). The CDR3 extends over 16 amino acids. Germline V gene data show CDR1 as SGDLS and CDR2 as YYNGEE. V lost 0 bases to trimming and J lost 2 bases, with 13 bases between them. CDR3 amino acids: CASSVAGHRLTDTQYF. CDR3 nucleotide sequence: TGTGCCAGCAGCGTAGCGGGACACCGGCTCACAGATACGCAGTATTTT.

The chain is built from TRBV7-2 and TRBJ2-3; the D gene is possibly TRBD1 (6 bases). This CDR3 is 12 amino acids long. Germline CDR1 and CDR2: SGHTA and FQGNSA. The V and J ends lost 7 bases and 4 bases respectively, with 9 bases between them. The CDR3 nucleotides are TGTGCCAGCAACAGGGCTCCAGATACGCAGTATTTT. Amino acid sequence: CASNRAPDTQYF. Filled out from reference TRBV7-2 and TRBJ2-3, the complete variable domain reads GAGVSQSPSNKVTEKGKDVELRCDPISGHTALYWYRQSLGQGLEFLIYFQGNSAPDKSGLPSDRFSAERTGGSVSTLTIQRTQQEDSAVYLCASNRAPDTQYFGPGTRLTVL.

The chain links TRBV27 to TRBJ2-7; tentative D call: TRBD1 (6 bases). Germline assignment: CDR1 MNHEY and CDR2 SMNVEV (reference sequence). CDR3 length equals 14 residues. The V end lost 5 bases, the J end lost 0 bases, and 11 bases lay between the germline ends. As DNA, the CDR3 is TGTGCCAGCAGTCCCCAGGGGCTCTCCTACGAGCAGTACTTC. Translating it yields CASSPQGLSYEQYF.

The chain has TRBV6-6 and TRBJ2-3, with D perhaps TRBD2 (5 bases). V gave up 2 bases and J gave up 5 bases, with 8 bases separating them. The CDR3 is 13 amino acids. CDR1 is MNHNY, CDR2 SVGAGI, per germline (reference sequence). For the CDR3, the DNA is TGTGCCAGCAGTTACAGGGAGATAGATACGCAGTATTTT. This gives the protein CASSYREIDTQYF.

This chain joins TRBV6-6 and TRBJ2-2, with D possibly matching TRBD1 (5 bases). This CDR3 is 15 amino acids long. Trimming removed 2 bases from V and 0 bases from J, with 7 bases in between. The V gene's germline CDR1 is MNHNY and CDR2 SVGAGI (reference sequence). This chain's CDR3 is CASSYRGSNTGELFF. CDR3 bases: TGTGCCAGCAGTTACAGGGGCTCGAACACCGGGGAGCTGTTTTTT.

V is TRBV5-1 and J is TRBJ1-3; D gene ambiguous. This CDR3 spans 16 amino acids. Germline values: CDR1 SGHRS, CDR2 YFSETQ. V dropped 0 bases and J dropped 0 bases, with 10 bases sitting between them. CDR3 in amino acids: CASSLEEVLSGNTIYF. The CDR3 DNA is TGCGCCAGCAGCTTGGAGGAGGTCCTCTCTGGAAACACCATATATTTT. Complete variable domain (other parts from reference TRBV5-1 and TRBJ1-3): KAGVTQTPRYLIKTRGQQVTLSCSPISGHRSVSWYQQTPGQGLQFLFEYFSETQRNKGNFPGRFSGRQFSNSRSEMNVSTLELGDSALYLCASSLEEVLSGNTIYFGEGSWLTVV.

The chain is built from TRBV5-8 and TRBJ2-5; D may be TRBD1 (6 bases). The DNA end lines up better with TRBJ2-7; the J call may be wrong. Germline CDR1 and CDR2: SGHTS and YDEGEE. The CDR3 contains 14 residues. DNA for the CDR3: TGTGCCAGCAGCTTGTTTGGGGGCGAAGACGAGCAGTACTTC. Translated: CASSLFGGEDEQYF.

This clone was counted a single time. The chain links TRBV25-1 to TRBJ2-7, with 9 bases that match TRBD1. CDR3 length: 16 amino acids. The germline gives CDR1 MGHDK, CDR2 SYGVNS. Losses at the gene ends were 5 bases for V and 4 bases for J; bases not matched to a gene: 12. This CDR3 reads CASSKTGGGGPYEQYF. The DNA for the CDR3 is TGTGCCAGCAGTAAGACAGGGGGGGGAGGGCCTTACGAGCAGTACTTC.

The chain couples TRBV30 to TRBJ2-3; no definite D call. The CDR3 extends over 14 amino acids. The ends were cut back, 2 bases at V and 0 bases at J, with 9 bases in the middle. In germline, CDR1 is GTSNPN, CDR2 SVGIG (reference sequence). CDR3 sequence: CAWSPYRSTDTQYF. CDR3 DNA sequence: TGTGCCTGGAGTCCCTACAGAAGCACAGATACGCAGTATTTT.

V is TRBV2 and J is TRBJ2-1, with 14 bases that match TRBD2. Trimming removed 6 bases from V and 6 bases from J; junction bases left unmatched: 1. This CDR3 spans 14 amino acids. Germline V gene data show CDR1 as SNHLY and CDR2 as FYNNEI. CDR3 coding DNA: TGTGCCAGCAGAGGGACTAGCGGGAGCAATGAGCAGTTCTTC. It codes for CASRGTSGSNEQFF.

The V and J genes are TRBV25-1 and TRBJ2-1; D gene ambiguous. Germline CDR1 MGHDK, CDR2 SYGVNS. V gave up 4 bases and J gave up 5 bases, with 6 bases separating them. This CDR3 contains 12 residues. CDR3 protein: CASSVGNNEQFF. The CDR3 region has the DNA TGTGCCAGCAGTGTGGGCAACAATGAGCAGTTCTTC.

The chain carries TRBV6-6 and TRBJ2-3; D remains ambiguous. Germline CDR1 MNHNY, CDR2 SVGAGI (reference sequence). This CDR3 contains 14 residues. Trimming cost V 5 bases and J 0 bases, with 9 bases left between them. CDR3 sequence: CASSPRLSTDTQYF. The CDR3 coding sequence is TGTGCCAGCAGTCCGCGACTTAGCACAGATACGCAGTATTTT.

The V gene is TRBV9, the J gene TRBJ2-2, with D perhaps TRBD1 (5 bases). Germline CDR1 reads SGDLS; CDR2 reads YYNGEE. V was clipped by 3 bases and J by 7 bases, with 10 bases between them. This CDR3 is 13 amino acids long. The CDR3 reads CASSEAGHGELFF. Here the CDR3 DNA reads TGTGCCAGCAGCGAGGCAGGGCACGGGGAGCTGTTTTTT.

The CDR3 region has the DNA TGTGCCAGTGGACAGGGGGCTTCACCCCTCCACTTT. This sequence encodes CASGQGASPLHF. The rearrangement links TRBV19 to TRBJ1-6, with 11 bases fitting TRBD1. The CDR3 length is 12 residues. Germline V CDR1 and CDR2: LNHDA, SQIVND (reference sequence). The V segment lost 8 bases and the J segment 9 bases; nucleotides outside the gene matches: 0.

This clone has more than one count but fewer than ten. The chain uses TRBV19 and TRBJ2-7; 10 positions match TRBD1. Germline lookup yields CDR1 LNHDA and CDR2 SQIVND (reference sequence). The length of the CDR3 is 16 residues. J lost 5 bases, V lost 3 bases, and 10 bases had no gene match. The CDR3 region has the DNA TGTGCCAGTAGTATTGGTCTGGGGACAGGGGCCGACGAGCAGTACTTC. Its protein product is CASSIGLGTGADEQYF.

This chain uses TRBV27 with TRBJ2-5, with a weak D call TRBD1 (6 bases). The DNA end favors TRBJ2-7, so the J call may be wrong. Germline CDR1 reads MNHEY; CDR2 reads SMNVEV (reference sequence). This CDR3 is built from 13 residues. This CDR3 reads CASRRGSTYEQYF. The CDR3 DNA follows: TGTGCCAGCAGAAGGGGGTCGACCTACGAGCAGTACTTC.

This rearrangement joins TRBV7-2 to TRBJ2-7, with D perhaps matching TRBD1 (5 bases). The V and J ends lost 1 base and 4 bases respectively, with 11 bases between them. This CDR3 contains 14 residues. CDR1 is SGHTA, CDR2 FQGNSA, per germline. In nucleotides, the CDR3 is TGTGCCAGCAGCTTAGGGGTCCAGGGATACGAGCAGTACTTC. It encodes CASSLGVQGYEQYF.

The CDR3 bases are TGTGCCAGCAGATATTCGGGACAGGGAATCTTCGATGGCTACACCTTC. Protein: CASRYSGQGIFDGYTF. The J gene is TRBJ1-2, the V gene TRBV9; 9 nucleotides agree with TRBD1. Trimming at V came to 5 bases and at J to 6 bases, leaving 14 bases not matched to a gene. Germline V lookup: CDR1 SGDLS, CDR2 YYNGEE. The CDR3 is 16 residues long.

The chain has TRBV4-3 and TRBJ2-5, with 7 positions matching TRBD2. The CDR3 length is 15 residues. Trimming took 0 bases from V and 4 from J; bases not matched to a gene: 5. CDR1 and CDR2 from the germline V gene are LGHNA and YSLEER. In nucleotides, the CDR3 is TGCGCCAGCAGCCAAGATTTGTCGGGGGGAGAGACCCAGTACTTC. Its protein is CASSQDLSGGETQYF.

This chain uses TRBV13 with TRBJ2-7, with TRBD2 as a possible D gene (5 bases). CDR1 and CDR2 from the germline V gene are PRHDT and FYEKMQ (reference sequence). The V end lost 1 base, the J end lost 5 bases, and 12 bases lay between the germline ends. The CDR3 spans 14 residues. CDR3 loop: CASSLVELAHEQYF. The CDR3 nucleotides are TGTGCCAGCAGCTTAGTAGAGCTAGCCCACGAGCAGTACTTC. The full variable domain, completed using reference TRBV13 and TRBJ2-7, is AAGVIQSPRHLIKEKRETATLKCYPIPRHDTVYWYQQGPGQDPQFLISFYEKMQSDKGSIPDRFSAQQFSDYHSELNMSSLELGDSALYFCASSLVELAHEQYFGPGTRLTVT.

This chain links TRBV9 with TRBJ1-1, with no clear D. In germline, CDR1 is SGDLS, CDR2 YYNGEE. The CDR3 runs to 14 residues. Trimming pared 7 bases from V and 0 bases from J, leaving 13 bases between. CDR3 amino acids: CASSEEGLNTEAFF. CDR3 nucleotide sequence: TGTGCCAGCTCCGAGGAGGGCTTGAACACTGAAGCTTTCTTT.

V and J are TRBV5-6 and TRBJ2-1; 7 bases agree with TRBD1. Germline V CDR1 and CDR2: SGHDT, YYEEEE. V shed 0 bases, J shed 2 bases, and the junction held 5 bases outside the gene matches. This CDR3 has 16 residues. CDR3 loop: CASSLGGTGAYNEQFF. CDR3 in DNA: TGTGCCAGCAGCTTGGGGGGCACAGGGGCCTACAATGAGCAGTTCTTC.

This chain connects TRBV19 to TRBJ2-2; the D is unclear. Per the germline V gene, CDR1 is LNHDA and CDR2 is SQIVND (reference sequence). The CDR3 is 15 amino acids. The V and J ends lost 4 bases and 6 bases respectively, with 15 bases between them. CDR3 sequence (DNA): TGTGCCAGTAGTAGCAGTATTCCCGTGGCCGGGGAGCTGTTTTTT. Protein sequence: CASSSSIPVAGELFF.

The rearrangement uses TRBV13 and TRBJ1-2; 8 bases are a match to TRBD1. Germline assignment: CDR1 PRHDT and CDR2 FYEKMQ (reference sequence). V dropped 4 bases and J dropped 4; count of bases not matched to a gene: 8. The CDR3 is made up of 15 amino acids. CDR3 residues: CASSSGNRGSYGYTF. The CDR3 coding sequence is TGTGCCAGCAGCTCGGGTAACAGGGGGAGCTATGGCTACACCTTC.

The chain combines TRBV10-3 with TRBJ1-2; TRBD1 agrees at 7 bases. Germline V gene sequence: CDR1 ENHRY, CDR2 SYGVKD. The CDR3 runs to 13 residues. Germline trimming cut 4 bases from V and 13 bases from J; bases unmatched to any gene: 12. The DNA of the CDR3 is TGTGCCATCAGTGGTGACAGGGAGTATTCCGTCACCTTC. It encodes CAISGDREYSVTF.

The chain combines TRBV7-9 with TRBJ1-1; a weak D match, TRBD1 (6 bases). The germline CDR1 and CDR2 sequences are SEHNR and FQNEAQ (reference sequence). This CDR3 is built from 12 residues. V dropped 8 bases and J dropped 1 base, with 8 bases sitting between them. The CDR3 DNA follows: TGTGCCAGCGGACAGTCGAACACTGAAGCTTTCTTT. This encodes CASGQSNTEAFF.

This sequence joins TRBV13 and TRBJ1-1, with D possibly being TRBD1 (5 bases). V lost 2 bases and J lost 6, with 13 bases in between. Germline-derived CDR1 and CDR2 are PRHDT and FYEKMQ (reference sequence). The CDR3 spans 14 residues. The CDR3 sequence is CASSLQSPGAEAFF. CDR3 sequence (DNA): TGTGCCAGCAGCTTACAGTCCCCGGGGGCTGAAGCTTTCTTT.

V and J are TRBV4-1 and TRBJ1-2; D gene unclear. Germline CDR1 reads MGHRA; CDR2 reads YSYEKL. Deletions cut 0 bases from V and 4 bases from J, with 9 bases between. This CDR3 region has 14 residues. The CDR3 region is CASSQDPASYGYTF. CDR3 bases: TGCGCCAGCAGCCAAGATCCAGCGTCCTATGGCTACACCTTC.